This T cell receptor beta chain was found in a study of shared clonotypes between healthy human individuals. Measured with immunoSEQ multiplex PCR; TCRdb has only the in-frame clones, and not every one. The sample has some 2,000,000 clones, approximately 95% seen once. Naivety among CD8 cells was defined by CD45RO negativity and positive CCR7 selection, thereby excluding terminally differentiated effector memory CD45RA+ cells. Adult donors, all healthy and HIV-negative, had no recent acute infections or vaccinations. CDR1 and CDR2 (germline): SGHTA, FQGTGA. The CDR3 is 15 amino acids. Trimming at V came to 5 bases and at J to 0 bases, leaving 5 bases not matched to a gene.

This chain connects TRBV7-3 to TRBJ2-3; 7 positions match TRBD1. The clonotype comes from a man between 18 and 35 years old in good health. The sequenced sample was naive CD8+ T cells sorted from blood. The chain's CDR3 is CASSPGQVSTDTQYF. The CDR3 DNA sequence: TGTGCCAGCAGCCCCGGACAGGTCAGCACAGATACGCAGTATTTT.